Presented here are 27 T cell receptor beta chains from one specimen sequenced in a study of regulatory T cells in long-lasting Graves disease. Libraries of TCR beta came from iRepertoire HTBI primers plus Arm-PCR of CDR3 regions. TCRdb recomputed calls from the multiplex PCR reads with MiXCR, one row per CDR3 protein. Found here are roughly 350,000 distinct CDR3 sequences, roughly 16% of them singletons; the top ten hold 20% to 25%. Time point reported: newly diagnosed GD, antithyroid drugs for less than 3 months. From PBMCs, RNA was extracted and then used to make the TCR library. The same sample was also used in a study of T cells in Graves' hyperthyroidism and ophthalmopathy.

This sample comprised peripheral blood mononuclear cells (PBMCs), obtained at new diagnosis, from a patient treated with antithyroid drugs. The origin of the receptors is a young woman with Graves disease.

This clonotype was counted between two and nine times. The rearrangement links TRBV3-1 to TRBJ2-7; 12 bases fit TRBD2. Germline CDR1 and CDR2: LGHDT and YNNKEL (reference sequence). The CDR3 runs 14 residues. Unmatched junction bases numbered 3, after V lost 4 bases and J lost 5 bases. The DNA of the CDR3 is TGTGCCAGCAGCCGGACTAGCGGGAACAACGAGCAGTACTTC. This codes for CASSRTSGNNEQYF.

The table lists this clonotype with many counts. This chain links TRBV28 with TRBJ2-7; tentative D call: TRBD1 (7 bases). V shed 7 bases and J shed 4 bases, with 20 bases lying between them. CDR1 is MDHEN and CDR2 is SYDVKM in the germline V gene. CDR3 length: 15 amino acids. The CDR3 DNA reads TGTGCCAGCACCGATAGTGGAGGGGGCGGGTACGAGCAGTACTTC. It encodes CASTDSGGGGYEQYF.

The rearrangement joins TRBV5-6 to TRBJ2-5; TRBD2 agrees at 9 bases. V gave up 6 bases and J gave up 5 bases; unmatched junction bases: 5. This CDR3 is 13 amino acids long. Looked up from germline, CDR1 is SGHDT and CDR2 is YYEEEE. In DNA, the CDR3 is TGTGCCAGCACCCGCGGGGGGGTGGAGACCCAGTACTTC. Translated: CASTRGGVETQYF.

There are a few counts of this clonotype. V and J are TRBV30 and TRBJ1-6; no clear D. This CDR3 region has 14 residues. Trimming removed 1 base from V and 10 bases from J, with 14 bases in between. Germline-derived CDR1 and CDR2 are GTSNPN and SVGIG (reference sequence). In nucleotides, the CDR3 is TGTGCCTGGAGTGCAAGATACGTGGAGTCACCCCTCCACTTT. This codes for CAWSARYVESPLHF. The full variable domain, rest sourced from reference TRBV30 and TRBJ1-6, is SQTIHQWPATLVQPVGSPLSLECTVEGTSNPNLYWYRQAAGRGLQLLFYSVGIGQISSEVPQNLSASRPQDRQFILSSKKLLLSDSGFYLCAWSARYVESPLHFGNGTRLTVT.

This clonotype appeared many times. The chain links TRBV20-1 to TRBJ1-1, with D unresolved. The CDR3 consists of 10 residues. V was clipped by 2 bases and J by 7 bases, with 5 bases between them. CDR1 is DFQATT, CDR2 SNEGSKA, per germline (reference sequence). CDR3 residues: CSARPNEAFF. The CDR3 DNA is TGCAGTGCTAGACCAAATGAAGCTTTCTTT.

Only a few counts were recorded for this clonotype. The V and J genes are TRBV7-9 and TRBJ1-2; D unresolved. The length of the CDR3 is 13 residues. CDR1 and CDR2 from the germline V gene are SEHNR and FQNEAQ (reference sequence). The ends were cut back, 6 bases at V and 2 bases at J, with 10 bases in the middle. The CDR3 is CASSHPVNYGYTF. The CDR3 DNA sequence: TGTGCCAGCAGTCACCCAGTGAACTATGGCTACACCTTC.

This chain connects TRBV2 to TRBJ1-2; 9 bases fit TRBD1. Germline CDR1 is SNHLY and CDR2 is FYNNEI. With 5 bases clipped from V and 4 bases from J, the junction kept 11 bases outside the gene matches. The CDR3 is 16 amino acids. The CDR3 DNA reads TGTGCCAGCAGTTTGTCCGGGACAGGGTCAATCTATGGCTACACCTTC. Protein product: CASSLSGTGSIYGYTF.

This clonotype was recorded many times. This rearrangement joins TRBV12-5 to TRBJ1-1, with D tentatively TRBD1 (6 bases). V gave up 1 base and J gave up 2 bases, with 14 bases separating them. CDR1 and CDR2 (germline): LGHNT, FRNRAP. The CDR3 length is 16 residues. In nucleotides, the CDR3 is TGTGCTAGTGGTTTGGGGCTCGGACAGTCCAACACTGAAGCTTTCTTT. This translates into CASGLGLGQSNTEAFF.

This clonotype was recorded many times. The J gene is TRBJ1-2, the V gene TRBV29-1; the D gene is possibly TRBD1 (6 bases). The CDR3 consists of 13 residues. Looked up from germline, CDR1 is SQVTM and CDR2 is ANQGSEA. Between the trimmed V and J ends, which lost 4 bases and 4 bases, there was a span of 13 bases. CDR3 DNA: TGCAGCGTTGGGTACCGGGACACCTATGGCTACACCTTC. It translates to CSVGYRDTYGYTF.

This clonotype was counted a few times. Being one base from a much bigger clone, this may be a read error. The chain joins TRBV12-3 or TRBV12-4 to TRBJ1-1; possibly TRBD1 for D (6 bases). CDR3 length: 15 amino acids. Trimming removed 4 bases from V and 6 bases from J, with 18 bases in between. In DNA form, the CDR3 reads TGTGCCAGCAGTTCCTGGGGAGGAAAGGGGGCTGAAGCTTTCTTT. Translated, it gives CASSSWGGKGAEAFF.

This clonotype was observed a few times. CDR3 bases: TGTGCCAGCAGGGACAGGGCCCAGCCTGAAGCTTTCTTT. It encodes CASRDRAQPEAFF. V is TRBV28 and J is TRBJ1-1; TRBD1 agrees at 8 bases. CDR3 length equals 13 residues. Germline CDR1 is MDHEN and CDR2 is SYDVKM. Unmatched junction bases numbered 6, after V lost 6 bases and J lost 6 bases.

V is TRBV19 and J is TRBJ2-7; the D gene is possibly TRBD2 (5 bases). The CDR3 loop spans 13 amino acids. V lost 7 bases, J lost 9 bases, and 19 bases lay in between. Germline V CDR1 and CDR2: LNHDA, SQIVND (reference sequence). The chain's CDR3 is CASNGRTTTRQYF. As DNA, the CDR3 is TGTGCCAGTAACGGACGTACGACTACGAGGCAGTACTTC.

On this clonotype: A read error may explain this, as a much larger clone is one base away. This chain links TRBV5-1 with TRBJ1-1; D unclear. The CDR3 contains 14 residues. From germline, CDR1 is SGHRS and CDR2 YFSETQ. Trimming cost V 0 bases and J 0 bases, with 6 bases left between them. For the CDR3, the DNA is TGCGCCAGCAGCTTGGCCAAGGTGAACACTGAAGCTTTCTTT. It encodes CASSLAKVNTEAFF.

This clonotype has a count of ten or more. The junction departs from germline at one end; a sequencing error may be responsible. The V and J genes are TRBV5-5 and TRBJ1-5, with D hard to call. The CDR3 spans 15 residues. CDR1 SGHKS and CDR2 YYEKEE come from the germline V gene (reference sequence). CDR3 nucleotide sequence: TGCGCCAGCAGCTTGGAGGCGTCGGGCAATCAGCCCCAGCATTTT. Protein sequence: CASSLEASGNQPQHF.

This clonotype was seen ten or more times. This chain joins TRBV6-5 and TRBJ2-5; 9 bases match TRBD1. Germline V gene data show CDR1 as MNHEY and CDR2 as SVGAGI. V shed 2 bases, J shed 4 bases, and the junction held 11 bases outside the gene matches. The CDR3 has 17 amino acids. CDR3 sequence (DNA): TGTGCCAGCAGTTACCTACCTCCGGGACAGGGCACAGAGACCCAGTACTTC. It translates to CASSYLPPGQGTETQYF.

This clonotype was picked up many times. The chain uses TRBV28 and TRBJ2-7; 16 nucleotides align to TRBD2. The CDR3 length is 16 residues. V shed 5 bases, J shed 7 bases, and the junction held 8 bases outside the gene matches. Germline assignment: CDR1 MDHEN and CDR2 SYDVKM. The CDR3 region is CASSGTSGGALGEQYF. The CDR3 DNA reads TGTGCCAGCAGTGGGACTAGCGGGGGGGCCCTGGGGGAGCAGTACTTC.

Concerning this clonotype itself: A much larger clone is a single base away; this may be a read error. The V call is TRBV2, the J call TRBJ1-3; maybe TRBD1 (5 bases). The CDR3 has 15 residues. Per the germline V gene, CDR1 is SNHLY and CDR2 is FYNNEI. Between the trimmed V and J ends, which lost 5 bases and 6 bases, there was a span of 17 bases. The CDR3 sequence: CASSWGRVIENTIYF. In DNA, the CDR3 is TGTGCCAGCAGTTGGGGCAGGGTAATAGAAAACACCATATATTTT.

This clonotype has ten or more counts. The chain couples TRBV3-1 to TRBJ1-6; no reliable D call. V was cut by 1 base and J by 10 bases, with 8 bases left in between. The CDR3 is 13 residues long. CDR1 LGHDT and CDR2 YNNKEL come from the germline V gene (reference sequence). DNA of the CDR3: TGTGCCAGCAGCCAAGCGTATTACTCACCCCTCCACTTT. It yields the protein CASSQAYYSPLHF.

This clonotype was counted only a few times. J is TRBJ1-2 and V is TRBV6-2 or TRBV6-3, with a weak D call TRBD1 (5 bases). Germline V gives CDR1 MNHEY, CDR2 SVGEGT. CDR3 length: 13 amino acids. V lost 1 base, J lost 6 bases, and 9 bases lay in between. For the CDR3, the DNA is TGTGCCAGCAGTTACTACCAGGGCGATGGCTACACCTTC. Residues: CASSYYQGDGYTF.

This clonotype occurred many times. The CDR3 bases are TGCAGTGCTAGTTTGGCAGTGGGTGTCGACGAGCAGTACTTC. It yields the protein CSASLAVGVDEQYF. The V and J genes are TRBV20-1 and TRBJ2-7; D remains ambiguous. There are 14 residues in the CDR3. V dropped 3 bases and J dropped 5 bases, with 17 bases sitting between them. In germline, CDR1 is DFQATT, CDR2 SNEGSKA (reference sequence).

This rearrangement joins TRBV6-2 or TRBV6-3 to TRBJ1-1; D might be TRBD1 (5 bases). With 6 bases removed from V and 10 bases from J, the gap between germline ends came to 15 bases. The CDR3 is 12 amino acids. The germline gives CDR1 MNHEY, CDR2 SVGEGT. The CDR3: CASRTAGAVAFF. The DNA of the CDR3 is TGTGCCAGCAGAACGGCCGGGGCAGTAGCTTTCTTT.

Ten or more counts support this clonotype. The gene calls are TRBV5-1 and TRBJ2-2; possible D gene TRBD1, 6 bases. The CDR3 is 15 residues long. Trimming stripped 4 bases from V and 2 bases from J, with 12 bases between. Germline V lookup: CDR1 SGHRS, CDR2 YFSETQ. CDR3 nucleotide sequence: TGCGCCAGCAGCCTCTCACAGGGAAACACCGGGGAGCTGTTTTTT. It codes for CASSLSQGNTGELFF. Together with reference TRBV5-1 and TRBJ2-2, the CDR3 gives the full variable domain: KAGVTQTPRYLIKTRGQQVTLSCSPISGHRSVSWYQQTPGQGLQFLFEYFSETQRNKGNFPGRFSGRQFSNSRSEMNVSTLELGDSALYLCASSLSQGNTGELFFGEGSRLTVL.

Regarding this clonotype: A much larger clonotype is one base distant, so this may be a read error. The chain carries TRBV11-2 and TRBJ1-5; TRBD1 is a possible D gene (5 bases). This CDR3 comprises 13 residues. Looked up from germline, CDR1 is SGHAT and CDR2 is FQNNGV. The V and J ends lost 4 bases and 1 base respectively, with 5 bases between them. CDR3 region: CASSWDSNQPQHF. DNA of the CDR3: TGTGCCAGCAGCTGGGACAGCAATCAGCCCCAGCATTTT.

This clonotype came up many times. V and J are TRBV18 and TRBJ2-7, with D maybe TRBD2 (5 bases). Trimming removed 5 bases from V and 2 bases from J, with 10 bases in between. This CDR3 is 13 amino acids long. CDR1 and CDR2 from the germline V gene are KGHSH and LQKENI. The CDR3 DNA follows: TGTGCCAGCTCAACGACTACGACCTACGAGCAGTACTTC. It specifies CASSTTTTYEQYF.

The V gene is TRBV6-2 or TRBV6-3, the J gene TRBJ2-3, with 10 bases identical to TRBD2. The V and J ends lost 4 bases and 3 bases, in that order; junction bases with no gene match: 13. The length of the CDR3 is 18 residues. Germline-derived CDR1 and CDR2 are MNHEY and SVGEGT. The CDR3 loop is CASSSILAGVGGTDTQYF. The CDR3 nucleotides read TGTGCCAGCAGTTCAATCCTAGCGGGAGTCGGGGGTACAGATACGCAGTATTTT.

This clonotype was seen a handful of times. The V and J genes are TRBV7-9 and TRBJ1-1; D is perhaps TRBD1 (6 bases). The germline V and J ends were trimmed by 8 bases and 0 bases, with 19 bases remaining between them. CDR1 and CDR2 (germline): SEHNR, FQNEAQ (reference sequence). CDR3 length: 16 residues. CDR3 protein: CASFRVGTGMNTEAFF. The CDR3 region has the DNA TGTGCCAGCTTCCGGGTGGGAACAGGGATGAACACTGAAGCTTTCTTT.

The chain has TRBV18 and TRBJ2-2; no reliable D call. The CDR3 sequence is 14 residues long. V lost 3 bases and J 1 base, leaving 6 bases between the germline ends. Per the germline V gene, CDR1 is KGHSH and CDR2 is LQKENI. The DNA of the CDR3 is TGTGCCAGCTCACCGGTCCAGAACACCGGGGAGCTGTTTTTT. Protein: CASSPVQNTGELFF. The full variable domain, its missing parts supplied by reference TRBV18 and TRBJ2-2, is NAGVMQNPRHLVRRRGQEARLRCSPMKGHSHVYWYRQLPEEGLKFMVYLQKENIIDESGMPKERFSAEFPKEGPSILRIQQVVRGDSAAYFCASSPVQNTGELFFGEGSRLTVL.